The next 29 T cell receptor beta chains were all read from a single sample in a study of metastatic and nonmetastatic thyroid tumors. All patients were treatment-naive before thyroid surgery. TCRdb ran MiXCR on the PCR reads. The sample holds 25,000 to 30,000 clones, approximately 3.7% seen once. Sequenced material: blood. Receptor source: a male donor with papillary thyroid cancer or a benign thyroid nodule (not recorded which). Some clones in this sample may be carry-over from other donors' samples.

This sequence joins TRBV6-2 or TRBV6-3 and TRBJ1-1; D is possibly TRBD1 (5 bases). V lost 2 bases and J 4 bases, leaving 11 bases between the germline ends. The CDR3 is 14 residues long. CDR1 MNHEY and CDR2 SVGEGT come from the germline V gene. CDR3 sequence (DNA): TGTGCCAGCAGTTACCGGGGCGGGGTCACTGAAGCTTTCTTT. Residues: CASSYRGGVTEAFF.

In its sample, this clone was seen many times. This sequence joins TRBV20-1 and TRBJ2-4, with D maybe TRBD1 (6 bases). The germline V gene encodes CDR1 DFQATT and CDR2 SNEGSKA (reference sequence). There are 13 residues in the CDR3. With 6 bases removed from V and 0 bases from J, the gap between germline ends came to 9 bases. CDR3 nucleotides: TGCAGTGCACGGGACATAGCCAAAAACATTCAGTACTTC. Encoded protein: CSARDIAKNIQYF.

The genes are TRBV10-3 and TRBJ2-1; D uncertain. This CDR3 spans 14 amino acids. The germline V gene encodes CDR1 ENHRY and CDR2 SYGVKD. V was pared by 10 bases and J by 1 base, with 14 bases between. CDR3 in amino acids: CATLLSSSYNEQFF. The CDR3 nucleotides read TGTGCCACTCTCTTGAGTTCTTCCTACAATGAGCAGTTCTTC.

This chain uses TRBV20-1 with TRBJ1-2, with D hard to call. CDR1 is DFQATT, CDR2 SNEGSKA, per germline (reference sequence). The ends were cut back, 0 bases at V and 3 bases at J, with 14 bases in the middle. The CDR3 loop spans 15 amino acids. CDR3 loop: CSARDLRASDYGYTF. The CDR3 nucleotides are TGCAGTGCTAGAGATCTGAGGGCGTCGGACTATGGCTACACCTTC.

Points on this clone: One junction end does not reproduce the germline sequence, and a read error may be involved. This chain uses TRBV7-2 with TRBJ2-5; D uncertain. The V gene's germline CDR1 is SGHTA and CDR2 FQGNSA. The CDR3 sequence is 13 residues long. CDR3 region: CVSNIEMGETQYF. The DNA for the CDR3 is TGTGTCAGCAACATAGAGATGGGAGAGACCCAGTACTTC.

There are many counts of this clone. This chain joins TRBV5-1 and TRBJ1-1; D uncertain. V lost 7 bases and J lost 1, with 8 bases in between. Germline values: CDR1 SGHRS, CDR2 YFSETQ. The CDR3 is 12 amino acids. The CDR3 loop reads CASRSGNTEAFF. In DNA form, the CDR3 reads TGCGCCAGCCGTTCAGGGAACACTGAAGCTTTCTTT.

The rearrangement joins TRBV10-2 to TRBJ2-5, with D unresolved. The CDR3 loop spans 12 amino acids. Trimming stripped 6 bases from V and 2 bases from J, with 7 bases between. CDR1 and CDR2 from the germline V gene are WSHSY and SAAADI. CDR3 sequence (DNA): TGCGCCAGCAGGTTCTCACAAGAGACCCAGTACTTC. It encodes CASRFSQETQYF.

The sample holds a few counts of this clone. The chain combines TRBV7-9 with TRBJ2-6; D could derive from TRBD1 or TRBD2 (6 bases each). Germline CDR1 reads SEHNR; CDR2 reads FQNEAQ (reference sequence). Trimming cost V 7 bases and J 3 bases, with 13 bases left between them. This CDR3 has 15 residues. The CDR3 DNA follows: TGTGCCAGCATCGGAGGGGGACTTGGGGCCAACGTCCTGACTTTC. This translates into CASIGGGLGANVLTF. The whole variable domain, remainder taken from reference TRBV7-9 and TRBJ2-6, is DTGVSQNPRHKITKRGQNVTFRCDPISEHNRLYWYRQTLGQGPEFLTYFQNEAQLEKSRLLSDRFSAERPKGSFSTLEIQRTEQGDSAMYLCASIGGGLGANVLTFGAGSRLTVL.

This clone was counted between two and nine times. The V call is TRBV6-2 or TRBV6-3, the J call TRBJ1-2; D might be TRBD1 (5 bases). The CDR3 sequence is 14 residues long. CDR1 is MNHEY, CDR2 SVGEGT, per germline. The V end was cut by 7 bases, the J end by 0 bases, with 12 bases between. CDR3 amino acids: CASNRFEANYGYTF. CDR3 sequence (DNA): TGTGCCAGCAACAGGTTTGAGGCTAACTATGGCTACACCTTC.

The chain employs TRBV10-3 and TRBJ2-3; TRBD2 aligns across 13 bases. Germline lookup yields CDR1 ENHRY and CDR2 SYGVKD. The CDR3 spans 17 residues. The V segment lost 3 bases and the J segment 4 bases; nucleotides outside the gene matches: 7. Written as DNA, the CDR3 is TGTGCCATCAGTGACGGACTAGCGGGAGTTCTCCCAGATACGCAGTATTTT. As protein: CAISDGLAGVLPDTQYF.

This clone was counted many times. The V call is TRBV20-1, the J call TRBJ2-3; 12 nucleotides agree with TRBD2. The germline CDR1 and CDR2 sequences are DFQATT and SNEGSKA (reference sequence). The length of the CDR3 is 17 residues. V was pared by 6 bases and J by 3 bases, with 13 bases of the junction left unmatched. The CDR3 sequence is CSAPEASGRAGTDTQYF. CDR3 nucleotides: TGCAGTGCCCCTGAGGCTAGCGGGAGGGCCGGGACAGATACGCAGTATTTT.

The chain joins TRBV28 to TRBJ1-5; 7 bases line up with TRBD1. This CDR3 region has 13 residues. Trimming removed 8 bases from V and 3 bases from J; junction bases left unmatched: 4. Germline values: CDR1 MDHEN, CDR2 SYDVKM. The CDR3, as DNA: TGTGCCAGCGATGACAGGGACAATCAGCCCCAGCATTTT. Translation gives CASDDRDNQPQHF.

This clone was found many times. This may be a read error, as it is one base from a much larger clone. The chain employs TRBV28 and TRBJ2-5; no clear D. The V end was cut by 4 bases, the J end by 2 bases, with 20 bases between. The CDR3 runs to 17 residues. Germline V CDR1 and CDR2: MDHEN, SYDVKM. CDR3: CASSSSDFLNTQETQYF. CDR3 in DNA: TGTGCCAGCAGTTCATCGGATTTTCTAAACACTCAAGAGACCCAGTACTTC.

Notes on this clone: A much bigger clone sits one base away, suggesting this may be a read error. This CDR3 is also generated by other DNA sequences in the sample. The V gene is TRBV4-1, the J gene TRBJ1-1; D is uncertain. V was pared by 0 bases and J by 11 bases, with 13 bases between. The CDR3 runs to 13 residues. The germline V gene encodes CDR1 MGHRA and CDR2 YSYEKL. The CDR3 here is CASSQDEGGAAFF. In DNA, the CDR3 is TGCGCCAGCAGCCAAGATGAAGGTGGCGCCGCTTTCTTT.

This clone was counted between two and nine times. The genes are TRBV24-1 and TRBJ2-5, with TRBD1 identical over 8 bases. The CDR3 length is 15 residues. Germline trimming cut 9 bases from V and 4 bases from J; bases unmatched to any gene: 12. The germline V gene has CDR1 KGHDR and CDR2 SFDVKD. The CDR3 region is CATGPGQARGETQYF. In DNA form, the CDR3 reads TGTGCCACCGGACCGGGACAGGCTCGGGGAGAGACCCAGTACTTC.

The chain couples TRBV20-1 to TRBJ2-1, with 9 bases fitting TRBD2. This CDR3 spans 13 amino acids. The germline V gene encodes CDR1 DFQATT and CDR2 SNEGSKA (reference sequence). CDR3 in amino acids: CSRAGGPYNEQFF. The CDR3 DNA is TGCAGCCGAGCGGGAGGCCCCTACAATGAGCAGTTCTTC.

This clone was recorded at least ten times. The gene calls are TRBV4-1 and TRBJ2-6, with D perhaps matching TRBD1 (5 bases). This CDR3 spans 16 amino acids. Trimming took 1 base from V and 4 from J, leaving 11 bases between them. Looked up from germline, CDR1 is MGHRA and CDR2 is YSYEKL. The chain's CDR3 is CASSQGSGSGANVLTF. Here the CDR3 DNA reads TGCGCCAGCAGCCAAGGCTCAGGGTCCGGGGCCAACGTCCTGACTTTC.

This clone was observed many times. The chain recombines TRBV5-5 with TRBJ2-7, with 7 bases aligning to TRBD1. Germline CDR1 is SGHKS and CDR2 is YYEKEE (reference sequence). The V gene end was trimmed by 3 bases and the J gene end by 7 bases; junction bases not matched to a gene: 7. The CDR3 length is 13 residues. CDR3 DNA sequence: TGTGCCAGCAGCTATCGGACAGGTGTGGAGCAGTACTTC. Amino acids: CASSYRTGVEQYF.

This clone appeared a few times. The gene calls are TRBV13 and TRBJ1-2, with D perhaps TRBD1 (5 bases). The CDR3 runs to 13 residues. Per the germline V gene, CDR1 is PRHDT and CDR2 is FYEKMQ (reference sequence). V gave up 5 bases and J gave up 7 bases, with 14 bases separating them. The CDR3 region has the DNA TGTGCCAGCAGCCCGGACGGGACCTGTGGCTACACCTTC. Protein product: CASSPDGTCGYTF. The complete variable domain, with remaining parts taken from reference TRBV13 and TRBJ1-2, reads AAGVIQSPRHLIKEKRETATLKCYPIPRHDTVYWYQQGPGQDPQFLISFYEKMQSDKGSIPDRFSAQQFSDYHSELNMSSLELGDSALYFCASSPDGTCGYTFGSGTRLTVV.

A few counts support this clone. J is TRBJ2-5 and V is TRBV5-5; D ambiguous. The CDR3 contains 16 residues. Germline lookup yields CDR1 SGHKS and CDR2 YYEKEE (reference sequence). Trimming pared 1 base from V and 2 bases from J, leaving 15 bases between. The CDR3 spells CASSLLFESAQETQYF. The CDR3 DNA sequence: TGTGCCAGCAGCTTGTTATTTGAATCAGCTCAAGAGACCCAGTACTTC. The complete variable domain, with remaining parts taken from reference TRBV5-5 and TRBJ2-5, reads DAGVTQSPTHLIKTRGQQVTLRCSPISGHKSVSWYQQVLGQGPQFIFQYYEKEERGRGNFPDRFSARQFPNYSSELNVNALLLGDSALYLCASSLLFESAQETQYFGPGTRLLVL.

This clone was detected many times. Other DNA sequences in this specimen translate into the identical CDR3. The chain has TRBV7-9 and TRBJ1-6; TRBD1 matches at 9 bases. This CDR3 contains 19 residues. Trimming cost V 5 bases and J 4 bases; bases outside gene matches: 15. CDR1 is SEHNR, CDR2 FQNEAQ, per germline (reference sequence). The CDR3 region is CASSPQGQGGGEYNSPLHF. In DNA, the CDR3 is TGTGCCAGCAGCCCCCAGGGACAGGGCGGGGGAGAATATAATTCACCCCTCCACTTT.

Regarding this clone: Within the sample, other DNA sequences also encode this same CDR3. The chain employs TRBV28 and TRBJ2-3; TRBD2 agrees at 8 bases. This CDR3 comprises 14 residues. V lost 3 bases to trimming and J lost 3 bases; unmatched junction nucleotides: 2. From germline, CDR1 is MDHEN and CDR2 SYDVKM. CDR3 protein: CASSFVAGTDTQYF. CDR3 nucleotide sequence: TGTGCCAGCAGTTTTGTAGCGGGAACAGATACGCAGTATTTT.

This clone was seen repeatedly, ten times or more. Just one base apart from a much larger clone, this may be a read error. The chain joins TRBV12-3 or TRBV12-4 to TRBJ2-2, with 9 bases that match TRBD1. The CDR3 runs 15 residues. The CDR3 sequence: CASSKTGGNTGELLF. CDR3 DNA: TGTGCCAGCAGCAAGACAGGGGGGAACACCGGGGAGCTGCTTTTT.

This clone was picked up one time. The V call is TRBV20-1, the J call TRBJ2-1; 8 positions match TRBD1. Germline V gene lookup returns CDR1 DFQATT and CDR2 SNEGSKA (reference sequence). This CDR3 comprises 15 residues. The CDR3 reads CSAETWTGNRNEQFF. The CDR3 DNA is TGCAGCGCCGAAACCTGGACAGGGAACCGTAATGAGCAGTTCTTC.

V gene TRBV5-1 combines with J gene TRBJ1-4, with D uncertain. The CDR3 sequence is 13 residues long. Germline V gene lookup returns CDR1 SGHRS and CDR2 YFSETQ. V lost 4 bases, J lost 8 bases, and 12 bases lay in between. The CDR3 coding sequence is TGCGCCAGCAGCCAACTCCTAGCCGAAAAACTGTTTTTT. Amino acids: CASSQLLAEKLFF.

This clone occurred many times. The rearrangement links TRBV5-6 to TRBJ2-7; the D gene is possibly TRBD1 (5 bases). V lost 0 bases and J lost 0, with 10 bases in between. CDR3 length equals 15 residues. Per the germline V gene, CDR1 is SGHDT and CDR2 is YYEEEE. CDR3 loop: CASSLGGWSSYEQYF. CDR3 DNA sequence: TGTGCCAGCAGCTTGGGGGGCTGGAGCTCCTACGAGCAGTACTTC. Supplemented by reference TRBV5-6 and TRBJ2-7, the full variable domain reads DAGVTQSPTHLIKTRGQQVTLRCSPKSGHDTVSWYQQALGQGPQFIFQYYEEEERQRGNFPDRFSGHQFPNYSSELNVNALLLGDSALYLCASSLGGWSSYEQYFGPGTRLTVT.

This clone is categorized as medium-sized. The chain has TRBV25-1 and TRBJ2-2; D gene unclear. Between the trimmed V and J ends, which lost 1 base and 4 bases, there was a span of 13 bases. The CDR3 loop spans 16 amino acids. Germline-derived CDR1 and CDR2 are MGHDK and SYGVNS. CDR3 region: CASSEFVQAATGELFF. In DNA form, the CDR3 reads TGTGCCAGCAGTGAATTCGTCCAGGCGGCCACCGGGGAGCTGTTTTTT. The full variable domain, in which reference TRBV25-1 and TRBJ2-2 provide the parts outside the CDR3, is EADIYQTPRYLVIGTGKKITLECSQTMGHDKMYWYQQDPGMELHLIHYSYGVNSTEKGDLSSESTVSRIRTEHFPLTLESARPSHTSQYLCASSEFVQAATGELFFGEGSRLTVL.

The chain links TRBV28 to TRBJ1-1, with 7 bases aligning to TRBD1. Germline V gene data show CDR1 as MDHEN and CDR2 as SYDVKM. This CDR3 comprises 15 residues. Germline trimming cut 4 bases from V and 5 bases from J; bases unmatched to any gene: 10. This CDR3 is CASSYRQGSRTEAFF. The CDR3 nucleotides are TGTGCCAGCAGTTACAGACAGGGAAGTAGGACTGAAGCTTTCTTT.

In its sample, this clone was seen many times. The chain uses TRBV30 and TRBJ2-7; 9 bases line up with TRBD1. Trimming at V came to 2 bases and at J to 5 bases, leaving 7 bases not matched to a gene. This CDR3 comprises 14 residues. From germline, CDR1 is GTSNPN and CDR2 SVGIG (reference sequence). The CDR3 spells CAWSSGTGNHEQYF. The CDR3 DNA is TGTGCCTGGAGTTCCGGGACAGGGAACCACGAGCAGTACTTC.